Below are 22 T cell receptor beta chains sequenced from a single sample in a study of shared clonotypes between healthy human individuals. The assay was immunoSEQ multiplex PCR, and TCRdb's table has in-frame clones only and misses some. The data contain just over 2,000,000 clones, roughly 94% of them singletons. The sequenced sample consisted of naive CD4+ T cells sorted from blood. Sample subset: CD45RA+ positively selected. These TCRs come from a man aged 18 to 30 in good health.

The chain employs TRBV30 and TRBJ1-3; D gene unclear. CDR3 length: 14 residues. Germline CDR1 is GTSNPN and CDR2 is SVGIG (reference sequence). The germline V and J ends were trimmed by 4 bases and 4 bases, with 14 bases remaining between them. The CDR3 nucleotides are TGTGCCTGGACCTTGGCCCGGACGGGAAACACCATATATTTT. Amino acids: CAWTLARTGNTIYF. The full variable domain, completed using reference TRBV30 and TRBJ1-3, is SQTIHQWPATLVQPVGSPLSLECTVEGTSNPNLYWYRQAAGRGLQLLFYSVGIGQISSEVPQNLSASRPQDRQFILSSKKLLLSDSGFYLCAWTLARTGNTIYFGEGSWLTVV.

CDR3 coding DNA: TGCGCCAGCAGCCCCCGGAGCCCCGCGGGACAGGGGAACGCCTACGAGCAGTACTTC. Its protein is CASSPRSPAGQGNAYEQYF. The chain carries TRBV5-1 and TRBJ2-7, with 10 positions matching TRBD1. The CDR3 length is 19 residues. From germline, CDR1 is SGHRS and CDR2 YFSETQ. The junction had 18 bases not matched to a gene; V was cut back by 4 bases and J by 2 bases.

The chain carries TRBV7-9 and TRBJ1-2; maybe TRBD1 (5 bases). In germline, CDR1 is SEHNR, CDR2 FQNEAQ (reference sequence). With 2 bases removed from V and 8 bases from J, the gap between germline ends came to 12 bases. The CDR3 spans 13 residues. This CDR3 reads CASSLQGFGGYTF. CDR3 bases: TGTGCCAGCAGCTTACAGGGCTTTGGAGGCTACACCTTC.

Comments on this clone: Other DNA sequences in the same sample also yield this CDR3. The chain combines TRBV2 with TRBJ2-7, with a tentative D call TRBD1 (5 bases). The V gene's germline CDR1 is SNHLY and CDR2 FYNNEI. The CDR3 contains 11 residues. Trimming stripped 3 bases from V and 7 bases from J, with 7 bases between. This CDR3 is CASSEGPEQYF. DNA for the CDR3: TGTGCCAGCAGTGAGGGGCCGGAGCAGTACTTC. The variable domain in full, with the rest retrieved from reference TRBV2 and TRBJ2-7, is EPEVTQTPSHQVTQMGQEVILRCVPISNHLYFYWYRQILGQKVEFLVSFYNNEISEKSEIFDDQFSVERPDGSNFTLKIRSTKLEDSAMYFCASSEGPEQYFGPGTRLTVT.

The chain carries TRBV4-1 and TRBJ1-2; the D gene is possibly TRBD1 (6 bases). CDR3 size: 18 residues. CDR1 MGHRA and CDR2 YSYEKL come from the germline V gene. With 4 bases removed from V and 4 bases from J, the gap between germline ends came to 25 bases. The CDR3 region is CASSPQIPKWGAPYGYTF. The DNA of the CDR3 is TGCGCCAGCAGCCCGCAAATCCCCAAGTGGGGGGCGCCCTATGGCTACACCTTC.

The rearrangement uses TRBV7-2 and TRBJ1-2; 8 bases match TRBD1. This CDR3 has 15 residues. V was clipped by 5 bases and J by 8 bases; unmatched bases: 13. Germline V lookup: CDR1 SGHTA, CDR2 FQGNSA. DNA of the CDR3: TGTGCCAGCAGCCCTCATGCCAGGGGGCTTCAAGGCTACACCTTC. Translation: CASSPHARGLQGYTF.

The chain links TRBV6-6 to TRBJ2-1, with TRBD2 identical over 10 bases. Unmatched junction bases numbered 9, after V lost 8 bases and J lost 5 bases. The CDR3 consists of 15 residues. Germline-derived CDR1 and CDR2 are MNHNY and SVGAGI (reference sequence). CDR3 sequence reads: CASSSKGLANNEQFF. CDR3 nucleotide sequence: TGTGCCAGCTCTTCAAAGGGACTAGCGAACAATGAGCAGTTCTTC.

V and J are TRBV7-2 and TRBJ2-5, with a possible D match to TRBD1 (5 bases). Germline V gene sequence: CDR1 SGHTA, CDR2 FQGNSA. CDR3 length: 15 residues. V dropped 3 bases and J dropped 5 bases, with 16 bases sitting between them. CDR3 nucleotides: TGTGCCAGCAGCTTGGACGGCGGTAAGGGGGAGACCCAGTACTTC. Its translation is CASSLDGGKGETQYF.

The chain joins TRBV28 to TRBJ2-7; 14 positions agree with TRBD2. V lost 6 bases and J lost 7; bases outside the gene matches: 2. The germline V gene encodes CDR1 MDHEN and CDR2 SYDVKM. There are 13 residues in the CDR3. CDR3 region: CASRGTSGGEQYF. The DNA of the CDR3 is TGTGCCAGCAGGGGGACTAGCGGGGGAGAGCAGTACTTC.

A note on this clone: Germline and junction disagree at one end, which may indicate a read error. The V call is TRBV30, the J call TRBJ2-4; D ambiguous. The CDR3 is 12 amino acids. CDR1 and CDR2 (germline): GTSNPN, SVGIG (reference sequence). The DNA for the CDR3 is TGTGCCTGGAGCGACCCTCCGAAGGGTTGGAGCTTC. This gives the protein CAWSDPPKGWSF.

This clone was observed a single time. This chain joins TRBV2 and TRBJ2-7; tentatively, D is TRBD1 (6 bases). Looked up from germline, CDR1 is SNHLY and CDR2 is FYNNEI. V was trimmed by 6 bases and J by 2 bases, leaving 17 bases between them. The CDR3 runs 15 residues. The CDR3 region is CASRREQGIPYEQYF. CDR3 bases: TGTGCCAGCAGGAGAGAACAGGGCATCCCCTACGAGCAGTACTTC. Drawing the rest from reference TRBV2 and TRBJ2-7, the complete variable domain is EPEVTQTPSHQVTQMGQEVILRCVPISNHLYFYWYRQILGQKVEFLVSFYNNEISEKSEIFDDQFSVERPDGSNFTLKIRSTKLEDSAMYFCASRREQGIPYEQYFGPGTRLTVT.

The rearrangement uses TRBV5-8 and TRBJ2-1, with D unresolved. The CDR3 is 14 residues long. Trimming took off 4 bases at V and 1 base at J, with 9 bases between the two ends. Germline V lookup: CDR1 SGHTS, CDR2 YDEGEE. The CDR3 region is CASSVGLSYNEQFF. The DNA of the CDR3 is TGTGCCAGCAGCGTCGGCCTGTCCTACAATGAGCAGTTCTTC.

V usage is TRBV10-3 and J usage is TRBJ2-7; 12 nucleotides agree with TRBD2. The CDR3 totals 15 residues. V trimming: 3 bases; J trimming: 6 bases; junction bases outside the gene matches: 6. Per germline, CDR1 ENHRY and CDR2 SYGVKD. The CDR3 reads CAISDLAGGGGEQYF. In DNA, the CDR3 is TGTGCCATCAGTGACCTAGCGGGAGGGGGCGGCGAGCAGTACTTC.

This rearrangement joins TRBV30 to TRBJ1-5; D is undetermined. Germline CDR1 and CDR2: GTSNPN and SVGIG (reference sequence). The CDR3 contains 14 residues. V lost 1 base and J lost 2, with 9 bases in between. The CDR3 sequence is CAWSAFARNQPQHF. The CDR3 nucleotides are TGTGCCTGGAGTGCATTTGCACGCAATCAGCCCCAGCATTTT.

This clone came up once. The chain uses TRBV4-1 and TRBJ2-7; 9 nucleotides agree with TRBD1. The CDR3 is 16 amino acids. Unmatched junction bases numbered 6, after V lost 1 base and J lost 2 bases. From germline, CDR1 is MGHRA and CDR2 YSYEKL. In DNA form, the CDR3 reads TGCGCCAGCAGCCAAGGGGGAGGGACAGGGCCCTACGAGCAGTACTTC. Protein product: CASSQGGGTGPYEQYF.

This clone was observed once. The genes are TRBV5-6 and TRBJ2-7; possibly TRBD2 for D (6 bases). Trimming stripped 2 bases from V and 1 base from J, with 13 bases between. The germline CDR1 and CDR2 sequences are SGHDT and YYEEEE. The CDR3 totals 15 residues. In DNA form, the CDR3 reads TGTGCCAGCAGCTTTGGGGGAGGCCCTTCCTACGAGCAGTACTTC. This sequence encodes CASSFGGGPSYEQYF.

In its sample, this clone was seen once. The chain has TRBV4-2 and TRBJ1-2; D ambiguous. Between the trimmed V and J ends, which lost 0 bases and 2 bases, there was a span of 7 bases. The germline CDR1 and CDR2 sequences are LGHNA and YNFKEQ. This CDR3 has 14 residues. The CDR3 DNA follows: TGTGCCAGCAGCCAAGACCGCGGAAACTATGGCTACACCTTC. Its translation is CASSQDRGNYGYTF.

The rearrangement links TRBV30 to TRBJ1-6; D gene unclear. V shed 3 bases and J shed 10 bases, with 19 bases lying between them. The V gene's germline CDR1 is GTSNPN and CDR2 SVGIG (reference sequence). The CDR3 has 15 residues. The CDR3 sequence: CAWSAEIGPRSPLHF. The CDR3 DNA follows: TGTGCCTGGAGCGCTGAAATTGGCCCCCGATCACCCCTCCACTTT.

A remark on this clone: Other DNA variants within this sample encode the same CDR3. The chain has TRBV5-1 and TRBJ1-3, with D perhaps TRBD1 (5 bases). CDR3 length equals 14 residues. V was pared by 2 bases and J by 2 bases, with 8 bases between. Germline V lookup: CDR1 SGHRS, CDR2 YFSETQ. CDR3 loop: CASSFDSTGNTIYF. CDR3 nucleotide sequence: TGCGCCAGCAGCTTTGACAGTACTGGAAACACCATATATTTT.

The chain joins TRBV20-1 to TRBJ2-7; the D is unclear. This CDR3 comprises 11 residues. The ends were cut back, 6 bases at V and 3 bases at J, with 9 bases in the middle. Germline V gives CDR1 DFQATT, CDR2 SNEGSKA (reference sequence). CDR3 amino acids: CSAFDNYEQYF. In nucleotides, the CDR3 is TGCAGTGCCTTCGACAACTACGAGCAGTACTTC.

This clone was detected once. This chain joins TRBV10-3 and TRBJ2-7, with D tentatively TRBD1 or TRBD2 (6 bases each). Germline lookup yields CDR1 ENHRY and CDR2 SYGVKD. The CDR3 covers 14 residues. V was shortened by 2 bases and J by 9 bases, with 17 bases between the two germline ends. CDR3 sequence reads: CAISEGGLIKGQYF. The CDR3 bases are TGTGCCATCAGTGAGGGGGGGCTTATAAAAGGGCAGTACTTC.

The chain links TRBV5-1 to TRBJ2-7, with no clear D. The V end lost 0 bases, the J end lost 7 bases, and 8 bases lay between the germline ends. There are 12 residues in the CDR3. Germline loops: CDR1 SGHRS, CDR2 YFSETQ. CDR3 in amino acids: CASSLAGREQYF. The CDR3 nucleotides are TGCGCCAGCAGCTTGGCCGGAAGGGAGCAGTACTTC.